This T cell receptor beta chain appears in the sequencing data of a study of blood T cell repertoires in COVID-19. V lost 7 bases and J lost 2, with 13 bases in between. Germline V CDR1 and CDR2: SGHAT, FQNNGV. This CDR3 is built from 14 residues. Generated by immunoSEQ multiplex PCR, the TCRdb table keeps only in-frame clones and is missing some. The sample shows more than 250,000 clones, 92% of them seen only once. This receptor was obtained from a woman in her twenties or thirties who had recovered from COVID-19. Sequenced: PBMCs or T cells enriched from blood (not recorded which). The chain couples TRBV11-2 to TRBJ2-3, with D possibly matching TRBD2 (5 bases). CDR3 nucleotides: TGTGCCAGCACTGGAAGCGGATACACAGATACGCAGTATTTT. This encodes CASTGSGYTDTQYF.